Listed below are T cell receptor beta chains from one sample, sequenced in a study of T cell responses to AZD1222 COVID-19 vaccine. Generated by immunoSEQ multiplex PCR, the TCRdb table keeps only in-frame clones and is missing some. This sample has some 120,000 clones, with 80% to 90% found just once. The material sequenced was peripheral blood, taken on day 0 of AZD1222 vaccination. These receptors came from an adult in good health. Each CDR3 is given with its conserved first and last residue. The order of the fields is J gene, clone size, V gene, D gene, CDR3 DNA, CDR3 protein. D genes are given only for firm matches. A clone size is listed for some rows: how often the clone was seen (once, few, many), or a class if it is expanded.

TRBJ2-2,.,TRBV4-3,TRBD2,TGCGCCAGCAGCCAACTAGCGGCGAACACCGGGGAGCTGTTTTTT,CASSQLAANTGELFF
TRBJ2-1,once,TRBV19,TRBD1,TGTGCCAGTAGTATTGGGACAGGAGGCTCGGAGTTCTTC,CASSIGTGGSEFF
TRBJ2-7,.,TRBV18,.,TGTGCCAGCTCAACGAAGACAGCCTACGAGCAGTACTTC,CASSTKTAYEQYF
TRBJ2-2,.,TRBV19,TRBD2,TGTGCCAGTAGTGGCGGGAGAACAAACACCGGGGAGCTGTTTTTT,CASSGGRTNTGELFF
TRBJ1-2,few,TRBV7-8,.,TGTGCCAGCAGCTTGGGACCGTTCTATGGCTACACCTTC,CASSLGPFYGYTF
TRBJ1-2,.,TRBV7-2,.,TGTGCCAGCAGCTTAAGCGGCAGAGGATTCTATGGCTACACCTTC,CASSLSGRGFYGYTF
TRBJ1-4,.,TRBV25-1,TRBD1,TGTGCCAGCAGTAAGCGGACAGGGGGGTATGAAAAACTGTTTTTT,CASSKRTGGYEKLFF
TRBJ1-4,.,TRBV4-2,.,TGTGCCAGCAGCCCCCGGGACAAGAATGAAAAACTGTTTTTT,CASSPRDKNEKLFF
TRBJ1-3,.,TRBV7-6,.,TGTGCCAGCAGCTTAATGGGGGTCTCTGGAAACACCATATATTTT,CASSLMGVSGNTIYF
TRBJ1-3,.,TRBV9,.,TGTGCCAGCAGCCCCCCCGGTGGCACCTCTGGAAACACCATATATTTT,CASSPPGGTSGNTIYF
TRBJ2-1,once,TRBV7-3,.,TGTGCCAGCAGCCTCGTCAACTCCGAGCATGAGCAGTTCTTC,CASSLVNSEHEQFF
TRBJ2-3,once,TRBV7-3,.,TGTGCCAGCAGCCCCCCGGACGGAGATACGCAGTATTTT,CASSPPDGDTQYF
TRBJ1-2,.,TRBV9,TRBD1,TGTGCCAGCAGCGTAGCTCCACAGGGGGCGTTGTATGGCTACACCTTC,CASSVAPQGALYGYTF
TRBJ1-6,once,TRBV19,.,TGTGCCAGTGCCCGAGGCAGGGCGAACTCACCCCTCCACTTT,CASARGRANSPLHF
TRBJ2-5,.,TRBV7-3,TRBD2,TGTGCCAGCAGCCCCTCTAGCGGGCGAGGAGGAGAGACCCAGTACTTC,CASSPSSGRGGETQYF
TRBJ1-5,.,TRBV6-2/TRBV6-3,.,TGTGCCAGCAGTAAGGGGCGGGGGGCCACTAATCAGCCCCAGCATTTT,CASSKGRGATNQPQHF
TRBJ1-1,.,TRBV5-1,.,TGCGCCAGCAGCTTAATCGTACTGAACACTGAAGCTTTCTTT,CASSLIVLNTEAFF
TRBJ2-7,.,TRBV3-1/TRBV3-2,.,TGTGCCAGCAGCCAAGATCGGGGGGCGGAGAGGGGTGAGCAGTACTTC,CASSQDRGAERGEQYF
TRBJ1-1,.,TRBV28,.,TGTGCCAGCAGTTTAAGAGCAGGAGCGGGGGCGAACACTGAAGCTTTCTTT,CASSLRAGAGANTEAFF
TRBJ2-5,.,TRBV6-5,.,TGTGCCACCCCGACCGAGGGGGAGACCCAGTACTTC,CATPTEGETQYF
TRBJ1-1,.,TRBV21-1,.,TGTGCCAGCAGCAATAGAGGTGCGAACACTGAAGCTTTCTTT,CASSNRGANTEAFF
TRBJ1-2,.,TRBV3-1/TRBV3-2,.,TGTGCCAGCAGCCAAGGGGGCGGCTATGGCTACACCTTC,CASSQGGGYGYTF
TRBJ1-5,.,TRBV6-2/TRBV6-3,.,TGTGCCAGCAGTTACTCGGTTCAGCCCCAGCATTTT,CASSYSVQPQHF
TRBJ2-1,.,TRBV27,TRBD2,TGTGCCAGCAGTTTATTCTCTAGCGGGAGTCACAATGAGCAGTTCTTC,CASSLFSSGSHNEQFF
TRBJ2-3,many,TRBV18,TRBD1,TGTGCCAGCTCGCTGGACAGGGCCCCCACAGATACGCAGTATTTT,CASSLDRAPTDTQYF
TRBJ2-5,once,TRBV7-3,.,TGTGCCAGCAGCCCCTTGGGGGCCCAAGAGACCCAGTACTTC,CASSPLGAQETQYF